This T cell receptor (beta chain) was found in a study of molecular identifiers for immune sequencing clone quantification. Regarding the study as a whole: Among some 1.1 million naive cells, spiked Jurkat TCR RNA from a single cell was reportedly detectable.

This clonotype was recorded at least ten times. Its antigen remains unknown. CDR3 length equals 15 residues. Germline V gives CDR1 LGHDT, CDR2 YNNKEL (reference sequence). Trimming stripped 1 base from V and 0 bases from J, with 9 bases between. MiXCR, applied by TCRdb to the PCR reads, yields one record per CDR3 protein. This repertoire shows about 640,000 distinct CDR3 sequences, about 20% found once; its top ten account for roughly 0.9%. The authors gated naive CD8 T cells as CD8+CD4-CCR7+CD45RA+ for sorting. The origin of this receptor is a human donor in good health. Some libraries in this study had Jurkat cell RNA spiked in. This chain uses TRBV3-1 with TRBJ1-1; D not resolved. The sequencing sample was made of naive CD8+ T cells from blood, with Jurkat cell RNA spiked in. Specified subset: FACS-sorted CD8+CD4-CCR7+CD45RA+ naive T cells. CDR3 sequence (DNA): TGTGCCAGCAGCCAAGTGGTCAACATGAACACTGAAGCTTTCTTT. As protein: CASSQVVNMNTEAFF.